In this sample, the clone carrying this T cell receptor (beta chain) turned up many times. This CDR3 has 15 amino acids. Looked up from germline, CDR1 is GTSNPN and CDR2 is SVGIG (reference sequence). The germline V and J ends were trimmed by 1 base and 4 bases, with 16 bases remaining between them. This sample was taken from a study of T cells in Graves' hyperthyroidism and ophthalmopathy. The source material, RNA transcripts, was used to amplify TCR beta CDR3 regions. During a first-round RT-PCR of the TCR CDR3, the HTBI primer set was used. TCRdb re-called the multiplex PCR reads through MiXCR, storing one row per CDR3 protein. The sample has around 300,000 distinct CDR3 sequences, approximately 15% seen once.

The receptor's source is a woman in her twenties or thirties with Graves' hyperthyroidism. The rearrangement uses TRBV30 and TRBJ2-5; D is possibly TRBD1 (6 bases). The source material was blood. In DNA, the CDR3 is TGTGCCTGGAGTGGGGCCACAAGGGGGAGAGAGACCCAGTACTTC. Translating it yields CAWSGATRGRETQYF.